These T cell receptor beta chains were read from a single sample in a study of blood T cell repertoires in COVID-19. Some clones are missing from TCRdb's copy, which holds only in-frame ones; the method was immunoSEQ multiplex PCR. The sample contains around 270,000 clones, around nine tenths of which appear only once. The sequencing sample was made of PBMCs or T cells enriched from blood (not recorded which). The receptors here all came from a woman between 40 and 50 years old who had been exposed to COVID-19. Each CDR3 is given without its conserved first and last residue. The order of the fields is CDR3 length, J gene, V gene, CDR3 protein.

12 | TRBJ1-1 | TRBV27 | ASSRPGQGFEAF
12 | TRBJ1-2 | TRBV6-5 | ASSYSSSVYGYT
12 | TRBJ2-5 | TRBV5-1 | ASSSPEGQETQY
13 | TRBJ1-3 | TRBV7-7 | ASSPDLGSGNTIY
11 | TRBJ2-1 | TRBV18 | ASSPDRVGEQF
13 | TRBJ1-6 | TRBV5-4 | ASSPGTVNNSPLH
14 | TRBJ2-3 | TRBV7-7 | ASSRGLAGGTDTQY
13 | TRBJ1-4 | TRBV19 | ASSPRTVPNEKLF
14 | TRBJ1-4 | TRBV11-3 | ASSLGGGRVNEKLF
10 | TRBJ1-2 | TRBV28 | ASSLLNYGYT
13 | TRBJ1-1 | TRBV4-3 | ASSLDRGLDTEAF
13 | TRBJ2-1 | TRBV3-1/TRBV3-2 | ASSQGGPRYNEQF
13 | TRBJ1-2 | TRBV3-1/TRBV3-2 | ASSQGARVGKGYT
10 | TRBJ1-3 | TRBV27 | ASSTRQGPIY
11 | TRBJ1-1 | TRBV19 | ASKWTENTEAF
13 | TRBJ2-5 | TRBV19 | ASSLYGSREETQY
11 | TRBJ2-5 | TRBV14 | ASSQGDGKTQY
12 | TRBJ1-2 | TRBV28 | ASRPRQGAGGYT
13 | TRBJ1-1 | TRBV6-5 | ASSYLPTGVSEAF
13 | TRBJ1-6 | TRBV6-2/TRBV6-3 | ASSYARNYNSPLH
15 | TRBJ1-1 | TRBV18 | ASSPQQQGAMNTEAF
14 | TRBJ1-2 | TRBV4-2 | ASSQDSFGQGYGYT
12 | TRBJ2-4 | TRBV2 | ASSDVDREGIQY
12 | TRBJ1-4 | TRBV25-1 | ASRGGGYGEKLF
11 | TRBJ2-2 | TRBV28 | ASSLVSPGELF
13 | TRBJ1-1 | TRBV6-2/TRBV6-3 | ASSYPRTGGTEAF
14 | TRBJ1-4 | TRBV4-1 | ASSQDRSREGEKLF
12 | TRBJ1-1 | TRBV6-5 | ASKQDSMNTEAF
12 | TRBJ1-1 | TRBV11-2 | ASTSNRANTEAF
14 | TRBJ1-1 | TRBV10-2 | ASSESRGTGGTEAF
12 | TRBJ2-7 | TRBV28 | ASSSPKQGLEQY
12 | TRBJ2-2 | TRBV4-2 | ASSRMEYTGELF
15 | TRBJ2-2 | TRBV4-2 | ASSREVGGGAAGELF
13 | TRBJ2-7 | TRBV7-2 | ASSSTSGGAGEQY
9 | TRBJ2-3 | TRBV29-1 | SGTGADTQY
15 | TRBJ1-2 | TRBV28 | ASSSPTAGFKDYGYT
13 | TRBJ1-1 | TRBV18 | ASSLMPDRNTEAF
14 | TRBJ2-2 | TRBV6-6 | ASSSPGQEGAGELF
11 | TRBJ2-5 | TRBV30 | AWTGREGKTQY
13 | TRBJ1-3 | TRBV4-1 | ASSRYGGSGNTIY
11 | TRBJ2-2 | TRBV12-3/TRBV12-4 | ASSWTGNGELF
13 | TRBJ1-5 | TRBV5-1 | ASSLTDRDNQPQH
13 | TRBJ1-5 | TRBV7-9 | ASSPTGSYNQPQH
12 | TRBJ1-5 | TRBV9 | ASSGLGENQPQH
13 | TRBJ2-5 | TRBV5-8 | ASSGRDRAQETQY
13 | TRBJ1-5 | TRBV7-2 | ASSWTGASNQPQH
13 | TRBJ1-6 | TRBV6-1 | ASSESRGYNSPLH
13 | TRBJ2-2 | TRBV4-1 | ASSQTGVLGGELF
11 | TRBJ1-6 | TRBV2 | ASSEQDNSPLH
13 | TRBJ1-2 | TRBV6-5 | ASTARTALNYGYT
12 | TRBJ2-5 | TRBV6-5 | ASLAGSGQETQY
11 | TRBJ2-3 | TRBV6-4 | ASSSGGTDTQY